This T cell receptor beta chain was sequenced in a study of blood T cell repertoires in COVID-19. Across the whole study: There were acute and convalescent COVID-19 samples, and they came from the United States, Italy and Spain. PBMCs, B-cell-depleted T cells, or T cells were the source of the cDNA or gDNA that made up the material.

V was pared by 6 bases and J by 4 bases, with 7 bases of the junction left unmatched. The CDR3 length is 14 residues. In germline, CDR1 is LNHDA, CDR2 SQIVND (reference sequence). Regarding this clone: Other DNA sequences of this sample code for an identical CDR3.

Original processing notes: Cell counts per sample came from amplifying reference gene primers. Libraries were prepared by immunoSEQ multiplex PCR; TCRdb keeps only in-frame clonotypes and omits some of them. V, J and clone size are those of that table, while D and trimming were read from the DNA. The table has around 500,000 clones, 80% to 90% seen once. The V and J genes are TRBV19 and TRBJ1-2; TRBD1 aligns across 8 bases. This TCR came from a human donor in a cohort sampled during active COVID-19. The sequenced sample was peripheral blood. In DNA, the CDR3 is TGTGCCAGTAGCCCCGACAGGGGTGGCTATGGCTACACCTTC. This translates into CASSPDRGGYGYTF.